The next 32 T cell receptor beta chains were all read from a single sample in a study of blood T cell repertoires in COVID-19 (TCRdb year 2020). Library generation was performed with the immunoSEQ multiplex PCR assay. TCRdb obtained this table from immuneACCESS and retained in-frame rearrangements with V and J assigned. These tables miss some clones; where compared with another copy, unresolved V genes account for less than half of the shortfall, and the remainder is unexplained. Across this sample there are some 270,000 clones, with 65% to 85% seen only once. The top ten clonotypes cover roughly 3.2% of the sample. The sample taken for sequencing was PBMCs or T cells enriched from blood (not recorded which). Every receptor here comes from a man aged 50 to 60 who had recovered from COVID-19.

The chain joins TRBV7-3 to TRBJ2-1, with D perhaps matching TRBD2 (5 bases). CDR3 length equals 18 residues. CDR1 and CDR2 from the germline V gene are SGHTA and FQGTGA. Trimming took 3 bases from V and 6 from J, leaving 24 bases between them. The CDR3 nucleotides read TGTGCCAGCAGCTTTCAAAGCGGTCTCCTCATGGGTAGCAATGAGCAGTTCTTC. Residues: CASSFQSGLLMGSNEQFF.

The gene calls are TRBV4-1 and TRBJ2-3; 13 bases map to TRBD2. The CDR3 sequence is 19 residues long. The germline gives CDR1 MGHRA, CDR2 YSYEKL. Trimming at V came to 3 bases and at J to 5 bases, leaving 14 bases not matched to a gene. The CDR3 region is CASSHPTKGTSGKRDTQYF. CDR3 sequence (DNA): TGCGCCAGCAGCCACCCTACTAAGGGGACTAGCGGGAAAAGAGATACGCAGTATTTT.

This sequence joins TRBV10-2 and TRBJ2-7, with 8 positions matching TRBD2. Germline V gene lookup returns CDR1 WSHSY and CDR2 SAAADI. This CDR3 has 14 amino acids. With V trimmed by 3 bases and J by 8 bases, 9 bases remained unmatched. The CDR3 is CASSERAGALKQYF. CDR3 sequence (DNA): TGCGCCAGCAGTGAAAGAGCGGGAGCCCTGAAGCAGTACTTC.

CDR3 sequence: CASSARGQGTDTQYF. CDR3 sequence (DNA): TGTGCCAGCTCAGCTCGGGGACAGGGCACAGATACGCAGTATTTT. This sequence joins TRBV18 and TRBJ2-3; the match to TRBD1 covers 8 bases. CDR3 length: 15 amino acids. J gave up 1 base and V 5 bases, and 5 bases lay outside the gene matches. CDR1 and CDR2 (germline): KGHSH, LQKENI.

V is TRBV10-3 and J is TRBJ1-2; D might be TRBD1 (5 bases). The CDR3 is 13 residues long. Germline CDR1 reads ENHRY; CDR2 reads SYGVKD. Trimming took 6 bases from V and 5 from J, leaving 13 bases between them. In DNA, the CDR3 is TGTGCCATCAGCGCCGGACAAGGGTATGGCTACACCTTC. This gives the protein CAISAGQGYGYTF.

CDR3 sequence (DNA): TGTGCCAGCAGCTTAGGCCTCACAAACACTGAAGCTTTCTTT. Protein product: CASSLGLTNTEAFF. V and J are TRBV13 and TRBJ1-1; no definite D call. The V gene's germline CDR1 is PRHDT and CDR2 FYEKMQ (reference sequence). This CDR3 is 14 amino acids long. Between the trimmed V and J ends, which lost 0 bases and 2 bases, there was a span of 7 bases.

J is TRBJ1-2 and V is TRBV7-2; D is possibly TRBD1 (6 bases). V lost 5 bases and J lost 7, with 14 bases in between. This CDR3 spans 13 amino acids. Germline loops: CDR1 SGHTA, CDR2 FQGNSA. The CDR3 nucleotides are TGTGCCAGCAGCCCGAGGACAGTAACTGGCTACACCTTC. This gives the protein CASSPRTVTGYTF.

The chain joins TRBV9 to TRBJ2-2, with TRBD1 matching 11 bases. Trimming at V came to 7 bases and at J to 6 bases, leaving 5 bases not matched to a gene. The CDR3 runs to 14 residues. CDR1 SGDLS and CDR2 YYNGEE come from the germline V gene. The CDR3 sequence is CASSGQGGPGELFF. DNA of the CDR3: TGTGCCAGCTCGGGACAGGGGGGACCCGGGGAGCTGTTTTTT.

The V and J genes are TRBV24-1 and TRBJ2-1, with 13 nucleotides matching TRBD2. The CDR3 consists of 17 residues. CDR1 is KGHDR and CDR2 is SFDVKD in the germline V gene. With V trimmed by 5 bases and J by 9 bases, 12 bases remained unmatched. DNA of the CDR3: TGTGCCACCAGTGGGAGTCCCGGGACTAGCGGGGAGGGTGAGCAGTTCTTC. As protein: CATSGSPGTSGEGEQFF.

The genes are TRBV6-5 and TRBJ2-7; no definite D call. The germline gives CDR1 MNHEY, CDR2 SVGAGI. CDR3 length equals 13 residues. The germline V and J ends were trimmed by 6 bases and 7 bases, with 16 bases remaining between them. The CDR3 reads CASRARPTDEQYF. As DNA, the CDR3 is TGTGCCAGCAGAGCCAGACCTACAGATGAGCAGTACTTC.

The J gene is TRBJ2-1, the V gene TRBV5-6; a possible D gene is TRBD2 (5 bases). The germline gives CDR1 SGHDT, CDR2 YYEEEE. This CDR3 comprises 15 residues. V lost 2 bases to trimming and J lost 8 bases, with 17 bases between them. This CDR3 is CASSFPAVGIDEQFF. In DNA form, the CDR3 reads TGTGCCAGCAGCTTTCCAGCGGTGGGGATCGATGAGCAGTTCTTC.

This chain links TRBV7-2 with TRBJ1-2, with unresolved D. The CDR3 totals 16 residues. Looked up from germline, CDR1 is SGHTA and CDR2 is FQGNSA. Trimming shortened V by 0 bases and J by 1 base, and 12 bases separated the two germline ends. The CDR3 spells CASSLALGGNNYGYTF. The DNA of the CDR3 is TGTGCCAGCAGCTTAGCGCTGGGAGGAAATAACTATGGCTACACCTTC.

Concerning this clone itself: An end of the junction does not agree with germline; a read error may underlie this. The V and J genes are TRBV2 and TRBJ1-2; 9 bases map to TRBD1. Germline-derived CDR1 and CDR2 are SNHLY and FYNNEI. The CDR3 sequence is 12 residues long. CDR3 residues: CASSETGGPIHF. The CDR3 DNA reads TGTGCCAGCAGTGAAACAGGGGGCCCCATCCACTTC.

The chain recombines TRBV21-1 with TRBJ2-7; TRBD1, the D gene given by the table, was not confirmed from the DNA. TRBV21-1 is marked as a pseudogene. The CDR3 loop spans 15 amino acids. The CDR3 loop reads CASSIPRDRANEQYF. The CDR3 coding sequence is TGTGCCAGCAGCATACCCCGGGACAGGGCCAACGAGCAGTACTTC.

V and J are TRBV2 and TRBJ1-1, with TRBD1 matching over 7 bases. Germline CDR1 is SNHLY and CDR2 is FYNNEI. CDR3 length equals 15 residues. V shed 5 bases and J 1 base; nucleotides not matched to a gene: 7. The CDR3 spells CASSRVQGENTEAFF. Here the CDR3 DNA reads TGTGCCAGCAGTAGAGTTCAGGGGGAGAACACTGAAGCTTTCTTT.

J is TRBJ1-3 and V is TRBV10-3; no reliable D call. This CDR3 is 14 amino acids long. Deletions cut 10 bases from V and 1 base from J, with 14 bases between. CDR1 and CDR2 from the germline V gene are ENHRY and SYGVKD. CDR3 residues: CASGGAGSGNTIYF. For the CDR3, the DNA is TGTGCCAGCGGTGGAGCGGGATCTGGAAACACCATATATTTT.

The rearrangement uses TRBV12-5 and TRBJ1-2; D call uncertain. Germline loops: CDR1 LGHNT, CDR2 FRNRAP. Between the trimmed V and J ends, which lost 6 bases and 8 bases, there was a span of 19 bases. The CDR3 covers 14 residues. The CDR3 sequence is CASGNRNEGGGYTF. The CDR3 DNA sequence: TGTGCTAGTGGCAACCGGAACGAGGGAGGCGGCTACACCTTC.

CDR3 nucleotides: TGTGCCAGCAGTTGGGGACAGGGTAACTATGGCTACACCTTC. It yields the protein CASSWGQGNYGYTF. This chain links TRBV27 with TRBJ1-2, with 9 bases fitting TRBD1. Germline V gene lookup returns CDR1 MNHEY and CDR2 SMNVEV (reference sequence). J lost 1 base, V lost 4 bases, and 1 base had no gene match. The CDR3 loop spans 14 amino acids.

The rearrangement joins TRBV19 to TRBJ1-2; 7 nucleotides align to TRBD1. Per germline, CDR1 LNHDA and CDR2 SQIVND (reference sequence). The trim removed 6 bases at V and 4 bases at J, leaving 8 bases unmatched. This CDR3 has 14 amino acids. Here the CDR3 reads CASSSTGYGYGYTF. CDR3 sequence (DNA): TGTGCCAGTAGCTCGACAGGGTACGGCTATGGCTACACCTTC. Based on the CDR3 plus reference TRBV19 and TRBJ1-2, the full variable domain is DGGITQSPKYLFRKEGQNVTLSCEQNLNHDAMYWYRQDPGQGLRLIYYSQIVNDFQKGDIAEGYSVSREKKESFPLTVTSAQKNPTAFYLCASSSTGYGYGYTFGSGTRLTVV.

The V gene is TRBV5-1, the J gene TRBJ2-2; D is uncertain. Germline V gives CDR1 SGHRS, CDR2 YFSETQ. The CDR3 is 14 amino acids. V gave up 0 bases and J gave up 5 bases, with 8 bases separating them. The CDR3 spells CASSLGRVTGELFF. The CDR3 DNA sequence: TGCGCCAGCAGCTTGGGCCGGGTAACCGGGGAGCTGTTTTTT.

This chain uses TRBV24-1 with TRBJ1-5; TRBD1 aligns across 9 bases. This CDR3 is built from 17 residues. V dropped 5 bases and J dropped 0; count of bases not matched to a gene: 7. Germline values: CDR1 KGHDR, CDR2 SFDVKD. The CDR3 region is CATSVGTGSYSNQPQHF. The CDR3, as DNA: TGTGCCACCAGTGTCGGGACAGGGTCATATAGCAATCAGCCCCAGCATTTT.

The chain has TRBV10-1 and TRBJ2-7; weak D call: TRBD1 (6 bases). Germline V lookup: CDR1 WNHNN, CDR2 SYGVQD (reference sequence). Trimming removed 4 bases at V and 4 bases at J, with 11 bases between. The CDR3 has 13 amino acids. Here the CDR3 DNA reads TGCGCCAGCAGTGCCCCGGGACAATACGAGCAGTACTTC. Protein sequence: CASSAPGQYEQYF.

The rearrangement joins TRBV19 to TRBJ1-1, with D unresolved. V gave up 4 bases and J gave up 7 bases, with 13 bases separating them. Germline CDR1 LNHDA, CDR2 SQIVND (reference sequence). The CDR3 is 13 residues long. The CDR3 nucleotides read TGTGCCAGTAGTACTACCGGGTCGGTTGAAGCTTTCTTT. Protein product: CASSTTGSVEAFF.

This clone was recorded only once. The rearrangement uses TRBV27 and TRBJ1-3, with a weak D call TRBD1 (5 bases). Per germline, CDR1 MNHEY and CDR2 SMNVEV (reference sequence). The CDR3 is 15 amino acids. V shed 11 bases and J shed 0 bases, with 17 bases lying between them. In DNA form, the CDR3 reads TGTGCCGGAAGCAGGGAACTCACCTCTGGAAACACCATATATTTT. Translation: CAGSRELTSGNTIYF.

The V gene is TRBV19, the J gene TRBJ2-7, with 10 bases identical to TRBD2. With 5 bases clipped from V and 0 bases from J, the junction kept 7 bases outside the gene matches. Germline V gene lookup returns CDR1 LNHDA and CDR2 SQIVND (reference sequence). The CDR3 spans 16 residues. CDR3 loop: CASSGPGLATSYEQYF. CDR3 nucleotide sequence: TGTGCCAGTAGTGGCCCGGGACTAGCGACCTCCTACGAGCAGTACTTC.

This clone was recorded once. The chain links TRBV15 to TRBJ2-6; no clear D gene. Germline loops: CDR1 LNHNV, CDR2 YYDKDF (reference sequence). The V end was cut by 5 bases, the J end by 3 bases, with 17 bases between. CDR3 size: 17 residues. The CDR3 region is CATSPTPAGGGANVLTF. The DNA for the CDR3 is TGTGCCACCAGCCCTACCCCGGCCGGCGGTGGGGCCAACGTCCTGACTTTC.

V gene TRBV5-8 combines with J gene TRBJ1-5; 7 bases align to TRBD1. V lost 5 bases to trimming and J lost 1 base; unmatched junction nucleotides: 6. Per germline, CDR1 SGHTS and CDR2 YDEGEE. This CDR3 region has 15 residues. CDR3 nucleotides: TGTGCCAGCAGAACGGGACAGCTAAGCAATCAGCCCCAGCATTTT. Residues: CASRTGQLSNQPQHF.

The V gene is TRBV12-3 or TRBV12-4, the J gene TRBJ2-1, with a possible D match to TRBD2 (5 bases). V gave up 7 bases and J gave up 9 bases, with 10 bases separating them. The CDR3 covers 11 residues. CDR3 loop: CASTRRGEQFF. The CDR3 bases are TGTGCCAGCACCCGACGGGGTGAGCAGTTCTTC.

The chain combines TRBV7-3 with TRBJ2-1; 11 positions agree with TRBD2. The V gene's germline CDR1 is SGHTA and CDR2 FQGTGA. The V and J ends lost 6 bases and 3 bases, in that order; junction bases with no gene match: 10. This CDR3 comprises 17 residues. The CDR3 region is CASRLAGGPSNYNEQFF. The CDR3 DNA sequence: TGTGCCAGCAGGCTAGCGGGAGGTCCTTCAAACTACAATGAGCAGTTCTTC. The whole variable domain, remainder taken from reference TRBV7-3 and TRBJ2-1, is GAGVSQTPSNKVTEKGKYVELRCDPISGHTALYWYRQSLGQGPEFLIYFQGTGAADDSGLPNDRFFAVRPEGSVSTLKIQRTERGDSAVYLCASRLAGGPSNYNEQFFGPGTRLTVL.

The rearrangement joins TRBV4-2 to TRBJ1-1; possible D gene TRBD1, 6 bases. V was pared by 4 bases and J by 1 base, with 13 bases between. The length of the CDR3 is 15 residues. Germline V gives CDR1 LGHNA, CDR2 YNFKEQ. As DNA, the CDR3 is TGTGCCAGCAGCCCACCTCAGGGGCGGAACACTGAAGCTTTCTTT. Its translation: CASSPPQGRNTEAFF.

This sequence joins TRBV11-2 and TRBJ2-7; TRBD1 might be the D (5 bases). From germline, CDR1 is SGHAT and CDR2 FQNNGV. The CDR3 is 14 residues long. V was shortened by 4 bases and J by 2 bases, with 12 bases between the two germline ends. Here the CDR3 reads CASSSRASTYEQYF. The CDR3 DNA follows: TGTGCCAGCAGCTCCAGGGCCTCCACCTACGAGCAGTACTTC.

The V gene is TRBV7-9, the J gene TRBJ2-3; possibly TRBD2 for D (7 bases). V was shortened by 5 bases and J by 1 base, with 19 bases between the two germline ends. The CDR3 sequence is 17 residues long. The germline V gene encodes CDR1 SEHNR and CDR2 FQNEAQ (reference sequence). CDR3 sequence: CASSRPKSGGRTDTQYF. The CDR3 DNA reads TGTGCCAGCAGCCGACCAAAATCCGGGGGGCGCACAGATACGCAGTATTTT.